This T cell receptor (beta chain) was sequenced for a study of T cells in Graves' hyperthyroidism and ophthalmopathy. Regarding the study as a whole: Ophthalmopathy onset followed model prediction by a median approximately six months. A model using 13 V-J features told ophthalmopathy apart from stable hyperthyroidism.

TCR beta CDR3 region amplification was performed from RNA transcripts. Carried out on the TCR CDR3, a first-round RT-PCR used the HTBI primer set. In TCRdb, the multiplex PCR reads were re-called with MiXCR into one record per CDR3 protein. In the table there are around 520,000 distinct CDR3 sequences, roughly 15% of which are singletons. There are many counts of this clonotype. What it recognizes is unknown. The study based diagnoses on clinical symptoms, serum thyroxine and TRAb, thyroid ultrasound and orbital computed tomography. This CDR3 is 15 amino acids long. J lost 4 bases, V lost 4 bases, and 10 bases had no gene match. Germline V gives CDR1 MDHEN, CDR2 SYDVKM.

The J gene is TRBJ2-7, the V gene TRBV28; 7 positions agree with TRBD1. Material for sequencing was blood. The clonotype comes from a woman aged 40 to 50 with Graves' hyperthyroidism. CDR3 nucleotide sequence: TGTGCCAGCAGTTCACCCGGGACAGCTCCATACGAGCAGTACTTC. Protein: CASSSPGTAPYEQYF.